This T cell receptor (beta chain) was recorded in a study of beta chain features in type 1 diabetes. Worth noting for this clone: Its antigen is currently unknown.

Study-wide findings and caveats: Significant though moderate, a shortening of TCRB CDR3s appeared in all four CD4+ subsets of Type 1 diabetes patients.

Trimming left V 1 base short and J 9 bases short, with 7 bases between. There are 12 residues in the CDR3. Germline V gene sequence: CDR1 MGHRA, CDR2 YSYEKL. Every isolated RNA sample was fully reverse transcribed, so sequencing captured expressed TCRB transcripts. Data came from immunoSEQ multiplex PCR; TCRdb stores just in-frame clones and leaves some out. The top ten hold approximately 0.015% of the sample, which has some 250,000 clones, about 11% seen once. This rearrangement joins TRBV4-1 to TRBJ1-5, with a possible D match to TRBD1 (5 bases). This clonotype was obtained from a man between 25 and 39 years old with type 1 diabetes. The sample taken for sequencing was naive CD4+ T cells from blood. The CDR3 sequence is CASSQAQGPQHF. The CDR3 nucleotides read TGCGCCAGCAGCCAAGCTCAGGGGCCCCAGCATTTT.